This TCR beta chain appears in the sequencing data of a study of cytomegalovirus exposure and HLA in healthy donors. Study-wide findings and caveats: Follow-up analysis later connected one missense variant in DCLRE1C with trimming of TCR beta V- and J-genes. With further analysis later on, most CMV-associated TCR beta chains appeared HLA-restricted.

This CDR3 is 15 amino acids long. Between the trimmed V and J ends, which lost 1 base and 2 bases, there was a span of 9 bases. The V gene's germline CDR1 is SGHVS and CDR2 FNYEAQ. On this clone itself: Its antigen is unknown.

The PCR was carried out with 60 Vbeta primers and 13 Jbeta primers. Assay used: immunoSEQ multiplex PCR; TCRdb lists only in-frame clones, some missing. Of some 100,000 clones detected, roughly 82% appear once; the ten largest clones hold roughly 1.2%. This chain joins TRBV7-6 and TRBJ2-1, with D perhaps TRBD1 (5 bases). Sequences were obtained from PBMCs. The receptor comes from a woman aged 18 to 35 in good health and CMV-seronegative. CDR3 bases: TGTGCCAGCAGCTTAGTGGCAGGGACCTACAATGAGCAGTTCTTC. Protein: CASSLVAGTYNEQFF.